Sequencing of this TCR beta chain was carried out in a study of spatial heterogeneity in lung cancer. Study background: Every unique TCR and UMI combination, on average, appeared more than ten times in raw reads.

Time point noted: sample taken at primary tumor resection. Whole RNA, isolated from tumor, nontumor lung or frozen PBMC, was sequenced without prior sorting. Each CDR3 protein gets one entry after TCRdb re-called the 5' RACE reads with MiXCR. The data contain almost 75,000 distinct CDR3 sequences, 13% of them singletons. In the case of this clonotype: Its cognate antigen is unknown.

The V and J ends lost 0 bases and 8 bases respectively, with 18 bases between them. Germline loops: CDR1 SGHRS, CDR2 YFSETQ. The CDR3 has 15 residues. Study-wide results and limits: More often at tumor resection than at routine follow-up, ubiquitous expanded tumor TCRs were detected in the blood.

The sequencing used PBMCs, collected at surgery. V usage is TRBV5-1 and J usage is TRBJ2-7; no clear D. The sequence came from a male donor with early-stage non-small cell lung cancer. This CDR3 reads CASSLALGSESKQYF. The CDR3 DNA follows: TGCGCCAGCAGCTTGGCCTTGGGTTCGGAATCTAAGCAGTACTTC.